This T cell receptor (beta chain) was captured by sequencing in a study of T cells in localized non-small cell lung cancer. General study findings and limits: A single tumor region was sequenced, leaving heterogeneity possible. Out of the top 100 tumor clones, a median roughly 58 were seen in adjacent lung. Uninvolved adjacent lung, not tumor, had the highest T cell clonality. Higher blood T cell density tracked longer overall survival.

Produced via immunoSEQ multiplex PCR; TCRdb's table is partial and in-frame only. The repertoire includes roughly 18,000 clones, roughly four fifths of them detected once, and 25% sits in the top ten. Note on this clone: Its antigen is as yet unknown.

The source material was peripheral blood, sampled before any cancer treatment. The receptor was isolated from a female donor aged 60 or older with stage I lung adenocarcinoma.

The CDR3 region is CASSLGRGRETQYF. The DNA for the CDR3 is TGTGCCAGCAGCTTAGGACGGGGCCGGGAGACCCAGTACTTC. The rearrangement uses TRBV7-2 and TRBJ2-5; either TRBD1 or TRBD2 may supply D (5 bases each). Germline V gene sequence: CDR1 SGHTA, CDR2 FQGNSA. The CDR3 sequence is 14 residues long. V was pared by 1 base and J by 5 bases, with 11 bases between.